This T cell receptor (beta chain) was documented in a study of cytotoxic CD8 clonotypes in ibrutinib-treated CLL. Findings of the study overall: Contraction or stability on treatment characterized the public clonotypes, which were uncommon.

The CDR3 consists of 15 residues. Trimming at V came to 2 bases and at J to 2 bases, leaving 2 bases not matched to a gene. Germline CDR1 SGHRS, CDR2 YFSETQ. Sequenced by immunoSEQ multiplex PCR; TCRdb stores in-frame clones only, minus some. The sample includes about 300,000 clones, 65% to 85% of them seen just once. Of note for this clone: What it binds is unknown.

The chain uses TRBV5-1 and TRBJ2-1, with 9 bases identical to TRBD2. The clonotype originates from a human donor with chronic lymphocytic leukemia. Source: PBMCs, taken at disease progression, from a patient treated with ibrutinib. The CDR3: CASSFTSGPYNEQFF. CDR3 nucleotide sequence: TGCGCCAGCAGCTTTACTAGCGGGCCCTACAATGAGCAGTTCTTC. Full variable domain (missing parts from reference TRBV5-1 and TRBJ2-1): KAGVTQTPRYLIKTRGQQVTLSCSPISGHRSVSWYQQTPGQGLQFLFEYFSETQRNKGNFPGRFSGRQFSNSRSEMNVSTLELGDSALYLCASSFTSGPYNEQFFGPGTRLTVL.